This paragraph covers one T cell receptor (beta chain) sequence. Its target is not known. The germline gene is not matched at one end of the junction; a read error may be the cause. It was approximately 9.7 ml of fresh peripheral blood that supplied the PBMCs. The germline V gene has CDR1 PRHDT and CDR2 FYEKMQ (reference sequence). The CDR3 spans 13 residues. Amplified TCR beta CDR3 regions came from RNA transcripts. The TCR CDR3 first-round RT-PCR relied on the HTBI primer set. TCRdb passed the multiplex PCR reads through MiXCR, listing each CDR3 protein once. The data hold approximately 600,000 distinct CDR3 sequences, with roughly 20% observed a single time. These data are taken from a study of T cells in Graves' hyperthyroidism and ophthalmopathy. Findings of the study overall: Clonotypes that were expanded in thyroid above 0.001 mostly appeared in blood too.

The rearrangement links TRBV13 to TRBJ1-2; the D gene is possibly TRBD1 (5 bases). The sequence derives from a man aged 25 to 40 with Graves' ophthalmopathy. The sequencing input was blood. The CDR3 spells CAGSLAGNYGYTF. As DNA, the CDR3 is TGTGCCGGCAGCTTAGCAGGGAACTATGGCTACACCTTC.